This T cell receptor beta chain was retrieved from a study of blood T cell repertoires in COVID-19. Study as a whole: The origin of the acute and convalescent COVID-19 samples was the United States, Italy and Spain.

The protocol was immunoSEQ multiplex PCR, while the TCRdb copy is restricted to in-frame clones and leaves out a portion. The sample includes approximately 300,000 clones, about 89% of them seen just once. This CDR3 comprises 15 residues. V was trimmed by 3 bases and J by 4 bases, leaving 12 bases between them. In germline, CDR1 is ENHRY, CDR2 SYGVKD. The chain has TRBV10-3 and TRBJ2-2; no firm D call. This clonotype was sampled from a man younger than 35 who had recovered from COVID-19. Sequencing was carried out using peripheral blood. CDR3: CAISETESGTGELFF. DNA for the CDR3: TGTGCCATCAGTGAAACGGAGTCGGGCACCGGGGAGCTGTTTTTT.